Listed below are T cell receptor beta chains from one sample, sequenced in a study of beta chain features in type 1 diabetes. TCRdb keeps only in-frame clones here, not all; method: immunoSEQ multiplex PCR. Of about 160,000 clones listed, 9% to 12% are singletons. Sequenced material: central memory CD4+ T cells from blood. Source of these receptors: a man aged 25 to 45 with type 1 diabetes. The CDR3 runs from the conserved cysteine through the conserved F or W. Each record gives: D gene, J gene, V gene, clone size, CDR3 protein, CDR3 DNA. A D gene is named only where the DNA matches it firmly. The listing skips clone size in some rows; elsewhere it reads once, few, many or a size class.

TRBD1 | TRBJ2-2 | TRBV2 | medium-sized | CASNTGTGNGELFF | TGTGCCAGCAACACCGGGACAGGGAACGGGGAGCTGTTTTTT
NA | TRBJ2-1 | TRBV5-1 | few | CASSPAAGEDEQFF | TGCGCCAGCAGCCCGGCGGCAGGGGAAGATGAGCAGTTCTTC
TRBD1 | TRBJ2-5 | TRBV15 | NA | CATSRGGTEETQYF | TGTGCCACCAGCAGAGGAGGGACAGAAGAGACCCAGTACTTC
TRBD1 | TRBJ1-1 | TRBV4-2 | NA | CASSRGTGENTEAFF | TGTGCCAGCAGCCGAGGGACAGGAGAAAACACTGAAGCTTTCTTT
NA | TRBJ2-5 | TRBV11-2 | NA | CASSLVQQETQYF | TGTGCCAGCAGCTTAGTACAACAAGAGACCCAGTACTTC
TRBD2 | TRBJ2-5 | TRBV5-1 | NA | CASWSGSEGKTQYF | TGCGCCAGCTGGAGCGGGAGCGAGGGAAAGACCCAGTACTTC
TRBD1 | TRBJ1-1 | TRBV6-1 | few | CASSALDRAAEAFF | TGTGCCAGCAGCGCACTGGACAGGGCGGCTGAAGCTTTCTTT
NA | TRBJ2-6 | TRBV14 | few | CASSRYGNSGANVLTF | TGTGCCAGCAGCCGCTACGGGAACTCTGGGGCCAACGTCCTGACTTTC
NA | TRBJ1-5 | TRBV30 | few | CAWSVHRGTQPQHF | TGTGCCTGGAGTGTACATAGGGGCACTCAGCCCCAGCATTTT
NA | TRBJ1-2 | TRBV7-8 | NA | CASSLGGQPNYGYTF | TGTGCCAGCAGCTTAGGAGGGCAGCCTAACTATGGCTACACCTTC